These T cell receptor beta chains were read from a single sample in a study of T-cell reconstitution after alpha-beta-depleted transplantation in children. MiXCR, run by TCRdb on the PCR reads, gives a single entry per CDR3 protein. The sample carries approximately 980,000 distinct CDR3 sequences, roughly 31% recorded once. Sequences were derived from PBMCs, mostly from graft donor cells, sampled 360 days after TCRalphabeta/CD19-depleted stem cell transplant. The receptor source for this set is a boy younger than two who had a stem cell transplant for SCID, so the T cells may come from the graft donor. Each CDR3 is given with its conserved first and last residue. Each record gives: V gene, D gene, CDR3 protein. D genes are given only for firm matches.

V: TRBV7-9
D: TRBD1
CDR3: CASSLRTGADNEQFF

V: TRBV20-1
D: NA
CDR3: CSARGTSTDTQYF

V: TRBV11-2
D: TRBD1
CDR3: CASSPGQGALYSNQPQHF

V: TRBV12-3/TRBV12-4
D: TRBD1
CDR3: CASSWVGTGPVGQYF

V: TRBV7-3
D: TRBD1
CDR3: CASSLTYQGGTDTQYF

V: TRBV12-3/TRBV12-4
D: NA
CDR3: CASSYLSGGDPNYGYTF

V: TRBV2
D: NA
CDR3: CASNLGRSYEQYF

V: TRBV7-6
D: NA
CDR3: CASSLSQVTQYF

V: TRBV18
D: NA
CDR3: CASSPHDYEQYF

V: TRBV20-1
D: TRBD1
CDR3: CSAPDRGRVQPQHF

V: TRBV29-1
D: NA
CDR3: CSVRGLGTYEQYF

V: TRBV6-6
D: NA
CDR3: CASGPNTEAFF

V: TRBV7-3
D: NA
CDR3: CASSFPGEPRTGELFF

V: TRBV7-3
D: TRBD2
CDR3: CASSPRAGTSGGYQETQYF

V: TRBV24-1
D: NA
CDR3: CATTGRSYEQYF

V: TRBV20-1
D: NA
CDR3: CSATDRLTSTDTQYF

V: TRBV5-1
D: NA
CDR3: CASSADRPNGNTIYF

V: TRBV15
D: NA
CDR3: CATSRDQQEKLFF

V: TRBV7-9
D: NA
CDR3: CASSPRGDGELFF

V: TRBV7-3
D: NA
CDR3: CASSNADPYNTGELFF

V: TRBV6-5
D: NA
CDR3: CASSYSPAGGTEAFF

V: TRBV12-3/TRBV12-4
D: NA
CDR3: CASSSTPGDGWGNEQFF